This T cell receptor beta chain was sequenced for a study of blood T cell repertoires in COVID-19. Grouping used clinical history reported by participants in a survey and questionnaire. Recovery among Cohort 3 donors was established by two negative PCRs, clearance, or symptom resolution. The CDR3 covers 17 residues. In germline, CDR1 is LNHNV, CDR2 YYDKDF (reference sequence). V lost 0 bases to trimming and J lost 3 bases, with 15 bases between them. Source study methods: It was from reference gene primer amplification that nucleated cell counts were estimated. Here immunoSEQ multiplex PCR was the method, and the copy in TCRdb shows in-frame clones only, minus some. The V and J calls and clone size are taken from that table; D and trimming were inferred from the DNA. Of about 100,000 clones listed, roughly 85% are singletons.

The sequenced material came from PBMCs or T cells enriched from blood (not recorded which). J is TRBJ1-3 and V is TRBV15; D remains ambiguous. This sequence was found in a woman aged 50 to 65 who had recovered from COVID-19. CDR3 coding DNA: TGTGCCACCAGCAGAGATGTCCGATACACGGGTGGAAACACCATATATTTT. It yields the protein CATSRDVRYTGGNTIYF.